This TCR beta chain was found in a study of T cells in Graves' hyperthyroidism and ophthalmopathy. Study summary: Peripheral blood was collected at initial diagnosis, before any treatment. Notes on the study in general: A model using 13 V-J features told ophthalmopathy apart from stable hyperthyroidism.

This clonotype was observed a handful of times. Its specificity is not known. Across 18 months, stable Graves' hyperthyroidism was marked by no progression to ophthalmopathy. Subjects aged 18 to 65 presented with newly diagnosed hyperthyroidism of less than 2 months' duration. From RNA transcripts, TCR beta CDR3 regions were amplified. First-round RT-PCR with HTBI primers amplified the TCR CDR3 region. TCRdb reprocessed the multiplex PCR reads with MiXCR, giving one entry per CDR3 protein. The table includes hundreds of thousands of distinct CDR3 sequences, 15% to 19% detected once. Sample: blood. The sequence was collected from a woman aged 18-29 years with Graves' hyperthyroidism.

This CDR3 reads CAWTIAGTGRNEQFF. The CDR3, as DNA: TGTGCCTGGACAATAGCCGGGACAGGGCGCAATGAGCAGTTCTTC. The chain uses TRBV30 and TRBJ2-1, with TRBD1 identical over 9 bases. Germline trimming cut 4 bases from V and 6 bases from J; bases unmatched to any gene: 10. Germline-derived CDR1 and CDR2 are GTSNPN and SVGIG (reference sequence). This CDR3 has 15 amino acids. The full variable domain, its missing parts supplied by reference TRBV30 and TRBJ2-1, is SQTIHQWPATLVQPVGSPLSLECTVEGTSNPNLYWYRQAAGRGLQLLFYSVGIGQISSEVPQNLSASRPQDRQFILSSKKLLLSDSGFYLCAWTIAGTGRNEQFFGPGTRLTVL.